This record looks at one T cell receptor (beta chain) sequence and its context. What it binds is not known. This entry is derived from a study of a mutant IDH1 vaccine in newly diagnosed glioma. Clones were sequenced by immunoSEQ multiplex PCR, and TCRdb holds only the in-frame ones, with some missing. This table has tens of thousands of clones, around 84% appearing once. General study findings and limits: Pseudoprogression seemingly bore no relation to changes in top peripheral T cell clonotypes.

Specified time point: week 35, safety follow-up. All doses held 300 ug of mutant IDH1 20-mer peptide, with topical imiquimod. Trimming took off 6 bases at V and 1 base at J, with 6 bases between the two ends. Germline-derived CDR1 and CDR2 are SNHLY and FYNNEI. This CDR3 is 13 amino acids long. The chain employs TRBV2 and TRBJ2-2; perhaps TRBD1 as D (5 bases). This sample comprised PBMCs, obtained from a glioma patient whose treatment included an IDH1 peptide vaccine. This TCR was recovered from a woman under 30 with glioma. The DNA for the CDR3 is TGTGCCAGCAGGGGGCTGAACACCGGGGAGCTGTTTTTT. Amino acid sequence: CASRGLNTGELFF.